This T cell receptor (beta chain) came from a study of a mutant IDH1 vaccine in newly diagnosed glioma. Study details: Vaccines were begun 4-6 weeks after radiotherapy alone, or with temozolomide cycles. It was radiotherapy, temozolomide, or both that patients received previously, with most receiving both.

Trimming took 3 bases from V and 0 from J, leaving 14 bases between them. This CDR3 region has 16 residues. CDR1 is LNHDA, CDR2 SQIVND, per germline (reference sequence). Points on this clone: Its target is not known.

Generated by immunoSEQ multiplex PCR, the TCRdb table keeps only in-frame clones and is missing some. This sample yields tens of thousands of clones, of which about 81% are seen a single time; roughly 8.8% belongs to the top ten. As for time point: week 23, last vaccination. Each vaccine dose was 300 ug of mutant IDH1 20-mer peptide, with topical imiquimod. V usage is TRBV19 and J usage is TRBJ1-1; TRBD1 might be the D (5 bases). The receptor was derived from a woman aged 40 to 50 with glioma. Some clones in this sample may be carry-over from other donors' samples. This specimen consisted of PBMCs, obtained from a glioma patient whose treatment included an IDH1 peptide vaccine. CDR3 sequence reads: CASSIGGLPMNTEAFF. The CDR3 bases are TGTGCCAGTAGTATCGGGGGACTTCCTATGAACACTGAAGCTTTCTTT.